This T cell receptor beta chain originates from a study of OX40 agonist ivuxolimab in advanced cancers. The protocol was immunoSEQ multiplex PCR, while the TCRdb copy is restricted to in-frame clones and leaves out a portion. Among under 85,000 clones listed, about 88% were seen once. This clone was observed a few times. CDR1 MNHEY and CDR2 SVGAGI come from the germline V gene. Trimming took off 0 bases at V and 0 bases at J, with 9 bases between the two ends. The CDR3 covers 15 residues. The material was CD4+ or CD8+ T cells sorted from blood, obtained in a trial of the OX40 agonist ivuxolimab. This receptor was taken from an adult with an advanced solid tumor such as melanoma, head and neck, liver or kidney cancer. V and J are TRBV6-5 and TRBJ2-7; tentatively, D is TRBD1 (5 bases). For the CDR3, the DNA is TGTGCCAGCAGTTACTCGGACAAGAGCTCCTACGAGCAGTACTTC. This codes for CASSYSDKSSYEQYF.